The clone carrying this T cell receptor beta chain was found once. Data came from immunoSEQ multiplex PCR; TCRdb stores just in-frame clones and leaves some out. The sample lists 390,000 or so clones, roughly four fifths occurring once. This CDR3 spans 19 amino acids. V gave up 1 base and J gave up 4 bases, with 23 bases separating them. CDR1 is SGHVS, CDR2 FNYEAQ, per germline. The data were taken from a study of blood T cell repertoires in COVID-19. The receptor was derived from a woman in her 50s who had recovered from COVID-19. Input material: PBMCs or T cells enriched from blood (not recorded which). The chain employs TRBV7-6 and TRBJ1-5, with D maybe TRBD1 (5 bases). The CDR3 loop reads CASSLVLGQQGFPNQPQHF. CDR3 DNA: TGTGCCAGCAGCTTAGTGTTGGGGCAGCAAGGTTTTCCAAATCAGCCCCAGCATTTT.